The present TCR beta chain was sequenced within a study of cytomegalovirus exposure and HLA in healthy donors. Study information: Earlier results showed roughly 120 million unique TCR beta sequences derived from approximately 170 million T cells. General study findings and limits: From TCR beta sequences, most subjects' HLA-A and HLA-B alleles were reportedly predicted accurately. Cytomegalovirus association was listed for about 160 TCR beta chains.

The CDR3 extends over 17 amino acids. Trimming removed 6 bases from V and 0 bases from J, with 15 bases in between. Germline lookup yields CDR1 MNHEY and CDR2 SMNVEV (reference sequence). Turning to this clone: Its antigen is still unknown.

PCR involved 60 Vbeta and 13 Jbeta primers. Assay used: immunoSEQ multiplex PCR; TCRdb lists only in-frame clones, some missing. The sample holds around 130,000 clones, roughly 79% seen once. Donors showed nominal health when sampled, although they likely had unrecorded immune exposures. This rearrangement joins TRBV27 to TRBJ2-6; no clear D. The sample taken for sequencing was PBMCs. The sequence was collected from a man in his thirties or forties in good health and CMV-seronegative. The CDR3 DNA follows: TGTGCCAGCAGCCGTCTTAACTCCGACTCTGGGGCCAACGTCCTGACTTTC. As protein: CASSRLNSDSGANVLTF. The full variable domain, its missing parts supplied by reference TRBV27 and TRBJ2-6, is EAQVTQNPRYLITVTGKKLTVTCSQNMNHEYMSWYRQDPGLGLRQIYYSMNVEVTDKGDVPEGYKVSRKEKRNFPLILESPSPNQTSLYFCASSRLNSDSGANVLTFGAGSRLTVL.